This entry is about one T cell receptor (beta chain). This record comes from a study of shared clonotypes between healthy human individuals. Germline CDR1 reads MGHRA; CDR2 reads YSYEKL. J lost 4 bases, V lost 8 bases, and 8 bases had no gene match. The CDR3 length is 14 residues. Each cell subset's genomic DNA was divided evenly among several immunoSEQ plates. This table comes from immunoSEQ multiplex PCR, and its TCRdb copy is limited to in-frame clones, with some not included. Of hundreds of thousands of clones detected, 92% appear once; the ten largest clones hold approximately 25%. CD45RO-negative, CCR7-selected cells formed the naive CD8 fraction, which excluded terminally differentiated effector memory CD45RA+ cells. Every contributor of samples was a Caucasian grown-up residing in Nashville, Tennessee.

Sequences were obtained from naive CD8+ T cells sorted from blood. The sequence was collected from a man aged 25 to 40 in good health. The chain recombines TRBV4-1 with TRBJ1-5, with TRBD1 matching 7 bases. The CDR3 nucleotides read TGCGCCAGCCAAACACGGACAGGAAATCAGCCCCAGCATTTT. Its translation is CASQTRTGNQPQHF.